This T cell receptor beta chain appears in the sequencing data of a study of blood T cell repertoires in COVID-19. Study-wide context: Samples representing acute and convalescent COVID-19 were sourced from the United States, Italy and Spain. The analysed material was cDNA or gDNA that came from T cells, B-cell-depleted T cells, or PBMCs.

Under the authors' procedure: Reference gene primer amplification yielded estimated nucleated cell counts. Libraries were prepared by immunoSEQ multiplex PCR; TCRdb keeps only in-frame clonotypes and omits some of them. V, J and clone size derive from that table, while D and trimming were established from the DNA sequence. The table shows about 79,000 clones, with approximately 90% occurring only once. Germline-derived CDR1 and CDR2 are SGHDT and YYEEEE. The V end lost 4 bases, the J end lost 7 bases, and 11 bases lay between the germline ends. The CDR3 consists of 12 residues. The chain couples TRBV5-6 to TRBJ1-2, with a weak D call TRBD1 (5 bases). The receptor comes from a man aged 50 to 60 with active COVID-19. The sequenced material came from peripheral blood. CDR3 sequence (DNA): TGTGCCAGCAGCCTCGGGGGTTCTGGCTACACCTTC. Translation gives CASSLGGSGYTF.